This is a list of T cell receptor beta chains from one sample in a study of technical replicates of blood from four donors. Here immunoSEQ multiplex PCR was the method, and the copy in TCRdb shows in-frame clones only, minus some. The sample records some 90,000 clones, approximately 95% being singletons. The sequenced sample was T cells isolated from PBMCs. The receptors were gathered from a human donor in good health. CDR3s include the opening cysteine and the closing phenylalanine or tryptophan. For some rows the clone size is stated as once, few or many, or as a class when expanded; others skip it.

V gene	J gene	clone size	CDR3 protein
TRBV6-5	TRBJ2-7	-	CASSWEREETYEQYF
TRBV9	TRBJ1-2	once	CASSLVEGYGYTF
TRBV19	TRBJ2-3	-	CASSREDRSYTDTQYF
TRBV4-3	TRBJ2-5	-	CASSQALEGGETQYF
TRBV5-1	TRBJ1-1	-	CASSLGATGDTEAFF
TRBV6-5	TRBJ1-2	few	CASSWGQKNGYTF
TRBV5-4	TRBJ2-1	-	CASTLGASGNEQFF
TRBV5-1	TRBJ2-5	-	CASSGTSGQETQYF
TRBV5-4	TRBJ2-7	-	CASSLSSGASYEQYF
TRBV7-2	TRBJ1-2	-	CASSLDPSPGGLGYTF
TRBV6-5	TRBJ2-7	once	CASSYGERPHEQYF
TRBV9	TRBJ2-7	-	CASSPYGGPYEQYF
TRBV6-1	TRBJ1-2	-	CASSRLQTNYGYTF
TRBV27	TRBJ1-5	-	CASRVLMGNQPQHF
TRBV28	TRBJ2-5	-	CASKSGGPMETQYF
TRBV7-9	TRBJ1-4	-	CASSANAGTNIEKLFF
TRBV28	TRBJ2-1	-	CASRRSGNGNNEQFF
TRBV7-8	TRBJ2-3	-	CASSLSVGSGSTDTQYF
TRBV6-6	TRBJ2-7	-	CASSYTGDYYEQYF
TRBV5-5	TRBJ1-5	-	CASSPIDGDRENQPQHF
TRBV28	TRBJ2-5	-	CASGPPGNGETQYF
TRBV9	TRBJ2-2	-	CASSPTSGSGNTGELFF
TRBV27	TRBJ2-7	-	CASSFSVGETTYEQYF
TRBV30	TRBJ2-5	-	CAWSGGGNQETQYF
TRBV20-1	TRBJ1-2	-	CSQVRGEGYTF
TRBV6-5	TRBJ2-3	-	CASRRPEGNTQYF
TRBV7-9	TRBJ2-1	once	CASSLLAGGPNEQFF